This TCR beta chain was identified during a study of identical twins. This clonotype was seen a few times. Its antigen is unidentified. TCRdb used MiXCR to reprocess the 5' RACE reads, holding one entry per CDR3 protein. In the table there are about 660,000 distinct CDR3 sequences, 8.5% to 9% of which are singletons. Study-wide points: Beta out-of-frame sequences showed weaker excess twin sharing. Among monozygotic twins, out-of-frame TCR alpha sharing exceeded what models predicted.

This CDR3 spans 12 amino acids. Germline lookup yields CDR1 ENHRY and CDR2 SYGVKD. Trimming took off 4 bases at V and 10 bases at J, with 11 bases between the two ends. These data were also reused for a study on yellow fever vaccine responses in identical twins.

This chain uses TRBV10-3 with TRBJ2-1, with a weak D call TRBD2 (5 bases). The sequenced material came from PBMCs. The receptor comes from a woman under 30 in good health. CDR3 loop: CAISGTLREQFF. The CDR3 coding sequence is TGTGCCATCAGTGGGACTCTCCGGGAGCAGTTCTTC.